What follows are 16 T cell receptor beta chains derived from one specimen sequenced in a study of control samples from healthy donors and cancer patients. Sequencing used immunoSEQ multiplex PCR; TCRdb keeps in-frame clones, though not all of them. The sample carries some 190,000 clones, roughly nine tenths recorded once. The specimen was blood. The source of these receptors is a man aged 30 to 45 in good health.

The gene calls are TRBV19 and TRBJ1-2; 8 bases are shared with TRBD1. V lost 5 bases and J lost 4; bases outside the gene matches: 3. Germline V gene lookup returns CDR1 LNHDA and CDR2 SQIVND (reference sequence). The CDR3 is made up of 13 amino acids. The DNA for the CDR3 is TGTGCCAGTAGTGGAGACAGGGGCTATGGCTACACCTTC. This encodes CASSGDRGYGYTF. Looking up the rest from reference TRBV19 and TRBJ1-2 gives the full variable domain: DGGITQSPKYLFRKEGQNVTLSCEQNLNHDAMYWYRQDPGQGLRLIYYSQIVNDFQKGDIAEGYSVSREKKESFPLTVTSAQKNPTAFYLCASSGDRGYGYTFGSGTRLTVV.

As for this clone: One end of the junction varies from germline; a read error may be responsible. The chain carries TRBV4-1 and TRBJ1-2; no clear D gene. Germline values: CDR1 MGHRA, CDR2 YSYEKL. CDR3 size: 16 residues. The CDR3 loop is CASSKEEGIKNYGYTF. Here the CDR3 DNA reads TGCGCCAGCAGCAAAGAGGAGGGTATTAAAAACTATGGCTACACCTTC.

The rearrangement joins TRBV4-2 to TRBJ2-7; 7 positions match TRBD1. The CDR3 runs 15 residues. The J segment lost 2 bases and the V segment lost 3 bases, leaving 7 bases of the junction unmatched. Germline CDR1 is LGHNA and CDR2 is YNFKEQ. CDR3 coding DNA: TGTGCCAGCAGCCAGAACAGGGGCGAACCCTACGAGCAGTACTTC. It is translated as CASSQNRGEPYEQYF.

The chain links TRBV7-8 to TRBJ1-5, with D possibly TRBD1 on 6 matching bases. The CDR3 consists of 14 residues. The V and J ends lost 5 bases and 5 bases respectively, with 13 bases between them. CDR1 is SGHVS and CDR2 is FQNEAQ in the germline V gene. CDR3 nucleotide sequence: TGTGCCAGCAGCCCCGGACAGAGATATCAGCCCCAGCATTTT. Protein: CASSPGQRYQPQHF.

The chain is built from TRBV24-1 and TRBJ2-3, with 8 bases fitting TRBD2. With V trimmed by 2 bases and J by 0 bases, 9 bases remained unmatched. This CDR3 is built from 18 residues. Germline V gene data show CDR1 as KGHDR and CDR2 as SFDVKD. CDR3 bases: TGTGCCACCAGTGATTCGGGCGGGGGGATTGGAAGCACAGATACGCAGTATTTT. This gives the protein CATSDSGGGIGSTDTQYF.

The gene calls are TRBV3-1 (or the pseudogene TRBV3-2) and TRBJ1-2, with D uncertain. Germline loops: CDR1 LGHDT, CDR2 YNNKEL (reference sequence). The CDR3 is 13 residues long. The V and J ends lost 1 base and 8 bases respectively, with 11 bases between them. CDR3 nucleotides: TGTGCCAGCAGCCAAGTCGCAGGCCGAGGCTACACCTTC. It yields the protein CASSQVAGRGYTF.

V usage is TRBV13 and J usage is TRBJ1-3; D possibly corresponds to TRBD1 (5 bases). Per germline, CDR1 PRHDT and CDR2 FYEKMQ (reference sequence). There are 15 residues in the CDR3. The V end lost 0 bases, the J end lost 2 bases, and 8 bases lay between the germline ends. The CDR3 DNA is TGTGCCAGCAGCTTAGGCCGCAGGGCTGGAAACACCATATATTTT. This gives the protein CASSLGRRAGNTIYF. Variable domain in full (rest from reference TRBV13 and TRBJ1-3): AAGVIQSPRHLIKEKRETATLKCYPIPRHDTVYWYQQGPGQDPQFLISFYEKMQSDKGSIPDRFSAQQFSDYHSELNMSSLELGDSALYFCASSLGRRAGNTIYFGEGSWLTVV.

The V call is TRBV6-6, the J call TRBJ2-1; D may be TRBD1 (6 bases). The length of the CDR3 is 15 residues. With 2 bases removed from V and 7 bases from J, the gap between germline ends came to 15 bases. Germline CDR1 reads MNHNY; CDR2 reads SVGAGI (reference sequence). The CDR3: CASSYEVDRGNEQFF. The CDR3 nucleotides are TGTGCCAGCAGTTACGAAGTGGACAGAGGTAATGAGCAGTTCTTC.

Concerning this clone: Other DNA sequences in this sample translate to the same CDR3. The gene calls are TRBV5-1 and TRBJ1-2; D is unclear. The CDR3 is 12 residues long. The germline V and J ends were trimmed by 3 bases and 5 bases, with 8 bases remaining between them. Germline values: CDR1 SGHRS, CDR2 YFSETQ. As DNA, the CDR3 is TGCGCCAGCAGCTCGGATGGATATGGCTACACCTTC. Residues: CASSSDGYGYTF.

This clone was seen just once. The chain joins TRBV7-6 to TRBJ1-1; perhaps TRBD1 as D (5 bases). This CDR3 spans 20 amino acids. Germline loops: CDR1 SGHVS, CDR2 FNYEAQ. Trimming removed 2 bases from V and 5 bases from J, with 30 bases in between. CDR3 DNA: TGTGCCAGCAGCTTAAATCGTGGGTACGGGGGATGTAGCCTTGAGACTGAAGCTTTCTTT. This translates into CASSLNRGYGGCSLETEAFF.

The J gene is TRBJ2-7, the V gene TRBV27, with 9 bases matching TRBD1. This CDR3 comprises 15 residues. V gave up 3 bases and J gave up 0 bases; unmatched junction bases: 3. CDR1 is MNHEY, CDR2 SMNVEV, per germline (reference sequence). The CDR3 nucleotides are TGTGCCAGCAGTTTTACGACAGGGGGCTCCTACGAGCAGTACTTC. It specifies CASSFTTGGSYEQYF.

The chain combines TRBV7-9 with TRBJ1-1, with 7 nucleotides matching TRBD1. Germline assignment: CDR1 SEHNR and CDR2 FQNEAQ (reference sequence). CDR3 size: 13 residues. V was pared by 1 base and J by 6 bases, with 2 bases of the junction left unmatched. The CDR3 protein is CASSLGQGSEAFF. CDR3 nucleotides: TGTGCCAGCAGCTTAGGACAGGGTTCTGAAGCTTTCTTT.

V and J are TRBV5-4 and TRBJ2-2, with D perhaps matching TRBD1 (6 bases). The CDR3 loop spans 16 amino acids. The germline V and J ends were trimmed by 3 bases and 1 base, with 13 bases remaining between them. Looked up from germline, CDR1 is SGHNT and CDR2 is YYREEE (reference sequence). The CDR3 DNA follows: TGTGCCAGCAGCTCACCCGGGACACTGAACACCGGGGAGCTGTTTTTT. Translated, it gives CASSSPGTLNTGELFF.

The chain combines TRBV7-8 with TRBJ1-1; D gene ambiguous. V lost 1 base to trimming and J lost 1 base, with 4 bases between them. Germline V gene lookup returns CDR1 SGHVS and CDR2 FQNEAQ. This CDR3 has 13 residues. CDR3: CASSLVENTEAFF. CDR3 sequence (DNA): TGTGCCAGCAGCTTAGTGGAGAACACTGAAGCTTTCTTT. The variable domain in full, with the rest retrieved from reference TRBV7-8 and TRBJ1-1, is GAGVSQSPRYKVAKRGQDVALRCDPISGHVSLFWYQQALGQGPEFLTYFQNEAQLDKSGLPSDRFFAERPEGSVSTLKIQRTQQEDSAVYLCASSLVENTEAFFGQGTRLTVV.

This chain uses TRBV7-9 with TRBJ1-1; D is ambiguous. V was clipped by 4 bases and J by 0 bases, with 9 bases between them. The germline CDR1 and CDR2 sequences are SEHNR and FQNEAQ (reference sequence). The CDR3 sequence is 14 residues long. DNA for the CDR3: TGTGCCAGCAGCTATTTGAGCATGAACACTGAAGCTTTCTTT. Protein sequence: CASSYLSMNTEAFF.

This clone is a singleton in its sample. This sequence joins TRBV5-5 and TRBJ2-7; no clear D. Trimming stripped 2 bases from V and 3 bases from J, with 9 bases between. From germline, CDR1 is SGHKS and CDR2 YYEKEE (reference sequence). The CDR3 is 13 residues long. CDR3 sequence (DNA): TGTGCCAGCAGCTTCTGGTCGGGCTACGAGCAGTACTTC. Translated, it gives CASSFWSGYEQYF.